This T cell receptor beta chain was captured by sequencing in a study of blood T cell repertoires in COVID-19. Only one count was recorded for this clone. Within the sample, other DNA sequences also encode this same CDR3. V lost 4 bases and J lost 0, with 10 bases in between. The CDR3 is 15 amino acids. Germline V gene sequence: CDR1 SGDLS, CDR2 YYNGEE. Per the authors' pipeline: Amplifying reference gene primers gave estimates of nucleated cell counts. This table comes from immunoSEQ multiplex PCR, and its TCRdb copy is limited to in-frame clones, with some not included. The DNA gave D and trimming, while V, J and clone size come from that table. Of over 200,000 clones in the sample, about 88% are singletons; the top ten hold less than 3%.

The rearrangement uses TRBV9 and TRBJ2-2, with D tentatively TRBD1 (5 bases). The origin of this receptor is a woman aged 60-75 years with acute or convalescent COVID-19. The specimen was peripheral blood. CDR3 bases: TGTGCCAGCAGCTCGTCCAGGGCGAACACCGGGGAGCTGTTTTTT. It encodes CASSSSRANTGELFF.